The rows below give T cell receptor beta chains drawn from one sample of a study of breast tumors, draining lymph nodes, adjacent tissues. TCRdb processed the multiplex PCR reads anew with MiXCR; each CDR3 protein has one entry. The sample lists 5,000 to 7,500 distinct CDR3 sequences; roughly two fifths were seen once. Sequenced sample: tumor-adjacent breast tissue. Receptor source: a female donor with breast cancer. Some clones in this sample may be carry-over from other donors' samples. Each CDR3 is given with its conserved first and last residue. The D gene is left open where the match is weak. Some rows mark clone size as missing; the rest say once, few, many or name a class of expanded clone.

D,J,size,V,CDR3,DNA
TRBD2,TRBJ2-3,.,TRBV20-1,CSAHPGTSGSTDTQYF,TGCAGTGCTCACCCCGGGACTAGCGGAAGCACAGATACGCAGTATTTT
.,TRBJ2-5,.,TRBV20-1,CSARLPRGAETQYF,TGCAGTGCTAGACTCCCCCGGGGGGCGGAGACCCAGTACTTC
.,TRBJ2-1,large,TRBV20-1,CSALGGSVSYNEQFF,TGCAGTGCCCTAGGGGGAAGCGTCTCCTACAATGAGCAGTTCTTC
TRBD2,TRBJ2-1,.,TRBV20-1,CSARVTSGYNEQFF,TGCAGTGCTAGAGTGACTAGCGGGTACAATGAGCAGTTCTTC
TRBD2,TRBJ2-7,medium-sized,TRBV7-2,CASSRAGGHNEQYF,TGTGCCAGCAGCCGGGCGGGAGGGCACAACGAGCAGTACTTC
TRBD2,TRBJ2-7,few,TRBV29-1,CSVDGLAGVREQYF,TGCAGCGTTGATGGACTAGCGGGAGTTCGTGAGCAGTACTTC
TRBD1,TRBJ2-1,many,TRBV7-2,CASSSTGQGALGEQFF,TGTGCCAGCAGCAGTACGGGACAGGGGGCGCTGGGTGAGCAGTTCTTC
.,TRBJ1-2,.,TRBV20-1,CSARDRSYGYTF,TGCAGTGCTAGAGACAGGTCCTATGGCTACACCTTC
TRBD1,TRBJ2-2,many,TRBV7-9,CASRGSQGARGELFF,TGTGCCAGCAGGGGTTCACAGGGGGCACGCGGGGAGCTGTTTTTT
.,TRBJ2-2,many,TRBV18,CASSPGSVWQGTGELFF,TGTGCCAGCTCACCGGGGTCTGTCTGGCAAGGGACCGGGGAGCTGTTTTTT
TRBD1,TRBJ1-2,.,TRBV5-1,CASSRTGANYGYTF,TGCGCCAGCAGCCGGACAGGGGCCAACTATGGCTACACCTTC
.,TRBJ2-3,large,TRBV9,CASSVRGDGTDTQYF,TGTGCCAGCAGCGTAAGAGGGGATGGAACAGATACGCAGTATTTT
.,TRBJ2-3,medium-sized,TRBV2,CASRSAESTDTQYF,TGTGCCAGCCGATCAGCGGAAAGCACAGATACGCAGTATTTT
.,TRBJ2-7,.,TRBV11-2,CASGLGGHAYEQYF,TGTGCCAGCGGCTTAGGGGGACATGCCTACGAGCAGTACTTC
TRBD1,TRBJ2-7,.,TRBV20-1,CSARNRDRGREQYF,TGCAGTGCTAGAAACCGGGACAGGGGTCGGGAGCAGTACTTC
TRBD2,TRBJ2-3,many,TRBV19,CASSLGGLAGWTSTDTQYF,TGTGCCAGTAGTTTGGGGGGACTAGCGGGGTGGACTAGCACAGATACGCAGTATTTT
TRBD2,TRBJ2-2,many,TRBV7-8,CASRRGREAPGELFF,TGTGCCAGCAGACGGGGACGGGAGGCGCCCGGGGAGCTGTTTTTT
.,TRBJ2-3,.,TRBV29-1,CSVELAAVRDTQYF,TGCAGCGTTGAACTCGCGGCAGTTCGAGATACGCAGTATTTT
TRBD2,TRBJ2-3,medium-sized,TRBV5-6,CASSLFGITSGRTDTQYF,TGTGCCAGCAGCTTATTCGGAATTACTAGCGGGAGGACAGATACGCAGTATTTT
.,TRBJ1-6,.,TRBV4-2,CASSQNQGTDSPLYF,TGTGCCAGCAGCCAAAATCAGGGGACTGATTCACCCCTCTACTTT
.,TRBJ1-1,.,TRBV19,CASTPRLDSGTEAFF,TGTGCCAGTACCCCACGGTTGGATTCGGGGACTGAAGCTTTCTTT
.,TRBJ1-4,.,TRBV19,CASSIDPTNEKLFF,TGTGCCAGTAGTATCGACCCCACTAATGAAAAACTGTTTTTT
.,TRBJ1-1,few,TRBV12-3/TRBV12-4,CASSHPAGVAFF,TGTGCCAGCAGTCACCCGGCGGGGGTCGCTTTCTTT
TRBD1,TRBJ1-2,many,TRBV7-6,CASSLSHRDRVNNGYTF,TGTGCCAGCAGCTTAAGCCACCGGGACAGGGTCAACAATGGCTACACCTTC
.,TRBJ1-6,.,TRBV7-7,CASSPGHGEPLHF,TGTGCTAGCAGTCCTGGACACGGCGAACCCCTCCACTTT
TRBD1,TRBJ2-7,.,TRBV20-1,CSATTGTGHYEQYF,TGCAGTGCTACCACCGGGACAGGGCACTACGAGCAGTACTTC
.,TRBJ2-2,many,TRBV20-1,CSADREGTGELFF,TGCAGCGCGGACAGGGAGGGCACCGGGGAGCTGTTTTTT
TRBD2,TRBJ2-3,.,TRBV4-3,CASSQGAGGPHDTQYF,TGCGCCAGCAGCCAAGGGGCGGGAGGCCCCCACGATACTCAGTATTTT
TRBD1,TRBJ1-1,.,TRBV10-2,CASCPGQGSAQAFF,TGCGCCAGCTGTCCGGGACAGGGATCTGCCCAAGCTTTCTTT
.,TRBJ1-4,many,TRBV25-1,CASSSRQLGEKLFF,TGTGCCAGCAGTTCTAGGCAACTAGGTGAAAAACTGTTTTTT
TRBD1,TRBJ1-2,medium-sized,TRBV5-1,CASSLTGTGVDYGYTF,TGCGCCAGCAGCTTAACCGGGACAGGGGTCGACTATGGCTACACCTTC
.,TRBJ1-6,.,TRBV20-1,CSARETVGNSPLHF,TGCAGTGCTAGAGAGACAGTGGGAAATTCACCCCTCCACTTT